This T cell receptor beta chain was sequenced for a study of cytomegalovirus exposure and HLA in healthy donors. Study at large: Earlier findings included roughly 120 million unique TCR beta sequences obtained from about 180 million T cells. The Caucasian-associated ancestry cluster held 80% to 90% of a few hundred genotyped donors. Study findings and constraints: As a later analysis revealed, the rate of TCR association differed by HLA locus, with DRB1 most and HLA-C fewest.

The PCR contained 60 Vbeta and 13 Jbeta primers. Profiled with immunoSEQ multiplex PCR; TCRdb holds only in-frame clones, not every one. The table includes 150,000 to 200,000 clones, roughly 70% detected once. Remarks on this clone: What it recognizes is unknown.

Nominally healthy donors were sampled, though unrecorded immune exposures were likely. This CDR3 contains 15 residues. Germline CDR1 is LNHDA and CDR2 is SQIVND (reference sequence). Trimming took off 4 bases at V and 1 base at J, with 13 bases between the two ends. This TCR was sampled from a male donor in good health and CMV-seronegative. The chain couples TRBV19 to TRBJ2-5; D is perhaps TRBD2 (6 bases). The sample comprised PBMCs. This CDR3 is CASSSSRDFQETQYF. The CDR3 region has the DNA TGTGCCAGTAGTAGCTCCCGGGACTTCCAAGAGACCCAGTACTTC.